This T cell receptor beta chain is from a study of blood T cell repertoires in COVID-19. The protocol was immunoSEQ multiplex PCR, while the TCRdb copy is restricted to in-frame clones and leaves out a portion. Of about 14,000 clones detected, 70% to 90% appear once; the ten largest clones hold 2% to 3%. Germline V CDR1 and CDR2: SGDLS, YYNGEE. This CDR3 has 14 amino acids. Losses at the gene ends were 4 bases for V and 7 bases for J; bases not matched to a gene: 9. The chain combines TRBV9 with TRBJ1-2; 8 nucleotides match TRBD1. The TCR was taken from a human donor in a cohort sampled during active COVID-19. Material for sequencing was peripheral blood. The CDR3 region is CASSPPGTGGGYTF. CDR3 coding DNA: TGTGCCAGCAGCCCGCCCGGGACAGGCGGTGGCTACACCTTC.